This T cell receptor (beta chain) was profiled in a study of T-cell memory formation after mild COVID-19. Germline V gene data show CDR1 as SGHNT and CDR2 as YYREEE (reference sequence). This CDR3 contains 15 residues. Losses at the gene ends were 4 bases for V and 5 bases for J; bases not matched to a gene: 11. 5'RACE primed at constant segments yielded TCR alpha and TCR beta cDNA libraries bearing sample barcodes and UMIs. TCRdb re-derived calls from the 5' RACE reads in MiXCR, one entry per CDR3 protein. Here the sample spans fewer than 150,000 distinct CDR3 sequences, over 15% being singletons. The rearrangement uses TRBV5-4 and TRBJ2-5; 7 bases map to TRBD1. This receptor was taken from a man aged 18 to 30 who had mild COVID-19 (a few samples of this study predate the infection). Cell type and time point are not known. Material: PBMCs or a T cell subset sorted from them (not recorded which). The CDR3, as DNA: TGTGCCAGCAGCCGTGGGGACAGTGGAGCCGAGACCCAGTACTTC. It translates to CASSRGDSGAETQYF.